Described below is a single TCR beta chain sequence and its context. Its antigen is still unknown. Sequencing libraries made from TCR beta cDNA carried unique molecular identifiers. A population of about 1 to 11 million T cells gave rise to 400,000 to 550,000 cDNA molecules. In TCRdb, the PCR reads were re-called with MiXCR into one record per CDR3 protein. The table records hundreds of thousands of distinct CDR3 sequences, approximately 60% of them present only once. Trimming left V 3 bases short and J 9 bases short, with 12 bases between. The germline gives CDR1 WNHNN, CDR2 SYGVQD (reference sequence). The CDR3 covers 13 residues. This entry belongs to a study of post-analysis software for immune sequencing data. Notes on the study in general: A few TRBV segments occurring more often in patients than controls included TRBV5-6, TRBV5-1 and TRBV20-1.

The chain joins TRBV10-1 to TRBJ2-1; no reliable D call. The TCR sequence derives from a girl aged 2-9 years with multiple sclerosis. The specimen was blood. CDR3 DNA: TGCGCCAGCAGTGAATCGTCCCTTGGTGAGCAGTTCTTC. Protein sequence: CASSESSLGEQFF.